This TCR beta chain was retrieved from a study of response to subunit inactivated influenza vaccine. This clonotype came up a few times. No antigen is known for it. Study-wide points: It was the authors' suggestion that each seasonal influenza vaccination recruits few new T cells.

TCRdb itself ran the RT-PCR reads through MiXCR, one entry per CDR3 protein. This repertoire shows roughly 570,000 distinct CDR3 sequences, 10% to 15% found once; its top ten account for around 13%. This CDR3 is 14 amino acids long. CDR1 and CDR2 from the germline V gene are SNHLY and FYNNEI. The V and J ends lost 4 bases and 1 base respectively, with 10 bases between them. Specimen: PBMCs from blood, collected 35 to 45 days after vaccination. This chain uses TRBV2 with TRBJ1-2, with D possibly TRBD1 on 6 matching bases. The TCR sequence derives from a man aged 50 to 60 who received an inactivated influenza vaccine. The CDR3 loop reads CASSGTAVNYGYTF. The CDR3 nucleotides are TGTGCCAGCAGTGGGACAGCGGTTAACTATGGCTACACCTTC.